The 31 T cell receptor beta chains presented below share a single source sample, sequenced in a study of blood T cell repertoires in COVID-19. Sequencing was performed with immunoSEQ multiplex PCR; in TCRdb, only in-frame clones are kept and a portion is missing. This sample has some 300,000 clones, with roughly 86% found just once. Material for sequencing was PBMCs or T cells enriched from blood (not recorded which). These receptors were collected from a woman aged 45-65 years who had been exposed to COVID-19.

This chain links TRBV25-1 with TRBJ2-1, with 7 bases fitting TRBD2. V trimming: 7 bases; J trimming: 11 bases; junction bases outside the gene matches: 11. In germline, CDR1 is MGHDK, CDR2 SYGVNS. This CDR3 region has 13 residues. The CDR3 reads CASTGGQASQQFF. The DNA for the CDR3 is TGTGCCAGCACGGGAGGTCAAGCGAGTCAGCAGTTCTTC.

This clone was observed a single time. This sequence joins TRBV9 and TRBJ2-2; TRBD2 matches 8 bases. The germline CDR1 and CDR2 sequences are SGDLS and YYNGEE. V lost 3 bases to trimming and J lost 0 bases; unmatched junction nucleotides: 16. This CDR3 spans 20 amino acids. Written as DNA, the CDR3 is TGTGCCAGCAGCGGTGGAGGAGGGACTAGGCCAGCCGCGAACACCGGGGAGCTGTTTTTT. Translation: CASSGGGGTRPAANTGELFF.

In its sample, this clone was seen once. The V and J genes are TRBV5-1 and TRBJ2-1, with 12 bases matching TRBD2. This CDR3 has 17 residues. Per germline, CDR1 SGHRS and CDR2 YFSETQ. Germline trimming cut 1 base from V and 2 bases from J; bases unmatched to any gene: 4. The CDR3 region has the DNA TGCGCCAGCAGCTTGTCACTAGCGGGGGGAGCCTACAATGAGCAGTTCTTC. Its translation: CASSLSLAGGAYNEQFF.

V is TRBV20-1 and J is TRBJ2-3; D call uncertain. Per germline, CDR1 DFQATT and CDR2 SNEGSKA (reference sequence). The CDR3 consists of 10 residues. Between the trimmed V and J ends, which lost 6 bases and 2 bases, there was a span of 3 bases. CDR3 residues: CSALTDTQYF. CDR3 bases: TGCAGTGCCCTCACAGATACGCAGTATTTT.

The chain employs TRBV27 and TRBJ1-6; possible D gene TRBD1, 6 bases. There are 18 residues in the CDR3. V dropped 8 bases and J dropped 0 bases, with 20 bases sitting between them. Germline V gene data show CDR1 as MNHEY and CDR2 as SMNVEV (reference sequence). This CDR3 reads CASSYGRQASSYNSPLHF. Here the CDR3 DNA reads TGTGCCAGCTCTTACGGCCGACAGGCCTCCTCCTATAATTCACCCCTCCACTTT.

About this clone: At one boundary the junction diverges from the germline segment, which might be a read error. The chain joins TRBV6-5 to TRBJ1-4; TRBD1 matches 8 bases. From germline, CDR1 is MNHEY and CDR2 SVGAGI. The CDR3 consists of 11 residues. This CDR3 is CASSLGQAILF. The DNA of the CDR3 is TGTGCCAGCAGCCTGGGACAGGCAATACTCTTT.

This clone was picked up one time. The chain joins TRBV19 to TRBJ1-2; weak D call: TRBD1 (5 bases). V lost 5 bases and J 8 bases, leaving 9 bases between the germline ends. Looked up from germline, CDR1 is LNHDA and CDR2 is SQIVND (reference sequence). CDR3 length: 11 residues. The CDR3 sequence is CASSQGNGYTF. In DNA, the CDR3 is TGTGCCAGTAGTCAGGGTAACGGCTACACCTTC.

V gene TRBV19 combines with J gene TRBJ1-2; tentatively, D is TRBD1 (6 bases). V lost 2 bases and J lost 0, with 10 bases in between. The CDR3 has 15 amino acids. The V gene's germline CDR1 is LNHDA and CDR2 SQIVND (reference sequence). The CDR3 sequence: CASSIQGKANYGYTF. The CDR3 coding sequence is TGTGCCAGTAGTATACAGGGGAAAGCTAACTATGGCTACACCTTC.

About this clone: Other DNA sequences in the sample encode the same CDR3. The V gene is TRBV5-1, the J gene TRBJ2-5; D is perhaps TRBD2 (7 bases). CDR3 length equals 14 residues. Germline V gene sequence: CDR1 SGHRS, CDR2 YFSETQ. V was shortened by 0 bases and J by 5 bases, with 11 bases between the two germline ends. CDR3 amino acids: CASSLVGGQETQYF. The CDR3 DNA is TGCGCCAGCAGCTTGGTGGGGGGGCAGGAGACCCAGTACTTC.

This clone occurred a few times. The V call is TRBV7-2, the J call TRBJ1-1; tentative D call: TRBD1 (5 bases). Deletions cut 5 bases from V and 1 base from J, with 17 bases between. CDR1 is SGHTA, CDR2 FQGNSA, per germline. The CDR3 spans 16 residues. The CDR3 DNA reads TGTGCCAGCAGCCCGGGGGGACGGAGGGCGAACACTGAAGCTTTCTTT. Protein: CASSPGGRRANTEAFF. Drawing the rest from reference TRBV7-2 and TRBJ1-1, the complete variable domain is GAGVSQSPSNKVTEKGKDVELRCDPISGHTALYWYRQSLGQGLEFLIYFQGNSAPDKSGLPSDRFSAERTGGSVSTLTIQRTQQEDSAVYLCASSPGGRRANTEAFFGQGTRLTVV.

The chain recombines TRBV28 with TRBJ1-3; TRBD1 aligns across 7 bases. Germline-derived CDR1 and CDR2 are MDHEN and SYDVKM. This CDR3 is built from 18 residues. V shed 3 bases, J shed 4 bases, and the junction held 15 bases outside the gene matches. The CDR3 loop reads CASSFTNPGQLGGNTIYF. CDR3 DNA sequence: TGTGCCAGCAGTTTCACAAACCCGGGACAGCTTGGAGGAAACACCATATATTTT.

The V gene is TRBV3-1 (or the pseudogene TRBV3-2), the J gene TRBJ1-1; tentatively, D is TRBD1 (5 bases). Germline values: CDR1 LGHDT, CDR2 YNNKEL (reference sequence). V lost 1 base, J lost 6 bases, and 12 bases lay in between. There are 14 residues in the CDR3. The CDR3 sequence is CASSQVSGKAEAFF. The CDR3, as DNA: TGTGCCAGCAGCCAAGTTTCAGGGAAGGCTGAAGCTTTCTTT.

This chain connects TRBV5-4 to TRBJ2-5; TRBD1 aligns across 8 bases. This CDR3 has 14 amino acids. V was clipped by 1 base and J by 5 bases; unmatched bases: 4. Germline values: CDR1 SGHNT, CDR2 YYREEE (reference sequence). CDR3 coding DNA: TGTGCCAGCAGCTTGACAGGGGGATGGGAGACCCAGTACTTC. Translating gives CASSLTGGWETQYF.

CDR3 DNA: TGTGCCAGCAGGTACCGGGACAGGGGCGATACGCAGTATTTT. Translation gives CASRYRDRGDTQYF. The chain combines TRBV6-5 with TRBJ2-3, with 10 bases lining up with TRBD1. Germline values: CDR1 MNHEY, CDR2 SVGAGI. Losses at the gene ends were 6 bases for V and 6 bases for J; bases not matched to a gene: 6. The CDR3 loop spans 14 amino acids.

This chain links TRBV27 with TRBJ1-1; D unclear. V lost 3 bases, J lost 1 base, and 6 bases lay in between. The CDR3 is 13 residues long. CDR1 and CDR2 (germline): MNHEY, SMNVEV (reference sequence). CDR3 loop: CASSLFQNTEAFF. DNA for the CDR3: TGTGCCAGCAGTTTGTTCCAGAACACTGAAGCTTTCTTT.

About this clone itself: The sample holds other DNA sequences that translate to the same CDR3. V gene TRBV28 combines with J gene TRBJ1-2; D uncertain. The CDR3 spans 11 residues. Trimming cost V 8 bases and J 4 bases, with 8 bases left between them. CDR1 and CDR2 from the germline V gene are MDHEN and SYDVKM. This CDR3 is CASGRGYGYTF. The CDR3 coding sequence is TGTGCCAGCGGACGGGGCTATGGCTACACCTTC.

The chain is built from TRBV28 and TRBJ2-5; 11 bases match TRBD2. This CDR3 is 19 amino acids long. V gave up 6 bases and J gave up 3 bases; unmatched junction bases: 18. Germline V gives CDR1 MDHEN, CDR2 SYDVKM. The CDR3 DNA sequence: TGTGCCAGCAGAATATTAAGACTAGCGGGGAACCCGAGGGAAGAGACCCAGTACTTC. This sequence encodes CASRILRLAGNPREETQYF.

This clone was counted once. The V gene is TRBV3-1 (or the pseudogene TRBV3-2), the J gene TRBJ2-7; 7 nucleotides agree with TRBD1. V lost 0 bases and J lost 1; bases outside the gene matches: 6. Germline V gene lookup returns CDR1 LGHDT and CDR2 YNNKEL (reference sequence). The CDR3 is made up of 16 amino acids. The CDR3 DNA is TGTGCCAGCAGCCAAGAAGGGACAGTCGCATCCTACGAGCAGTACTTC. This translates into CASSQEGTVASYEQYF.

This rearrangement joins TRBV9 to TRBJ1-4; 8 nucleotides line up with TRBD1. Germline V gives CDR1 SGDLS, CDR2 YYNGEE. The CDR3 covers 15 residues. V gave up 2 bases and J gave up 3 bases; unmatched junction bases: 3. CDR3 nucleotides: TGTGCCAGCAGCGTCCAGGGGGCGGCTAATGAAAAACTGTTTTTT. This encodes CASSVQGAANEKLFF.

In nucleotides, the CDR3 is TGTGCCAGCAGTGGACACAACTACGAGCAGTACTTC. Its protein is CASSGHNYEQYF. The chain is built from TRBV2 and TRBJ2-7, with unresolved D. Trimming removed 4 bases at V and 3 bases at J, with 7 bases between. The CDR3 runs to 12 residues. Germline CDR1 is SNHLY and CDR2 is FYNNEI.

The CDR3 sequence: CASTPRVGQANEKLFF. The CDR3 DNA follows: TGTGCCAGCACCCCGCGGGTAGGGCAAGCTAATGAAAAACTGTTTTTT. This sequence joins TRBV7-9 and TRBJ1-4, with no clear D. The CDR3 contains 16 residues. Germline V gives CDR1 SEHNR, CDR2 FQNEAQ (reference sequence). V gave up 7 bases and J gave up 3 bases, with 18 bases separating them.

The chain has TRBV3-1 (or the pseudogene TRBV3-2) and TRBJ2-1, with a tentative D call TRBD2 (6 bases). Germline V gene sequence: CDR1 LGHDT, CDR2 YNNKEL (reference sequence). Trimming stripped 1 base from V and 4 bases from J, with 11 bases between. This CDR3 spans 15 amino acids. CDR3 sequence: CASSQGVGTYNEQFF. CDR3 in DNA: TGTGCCAGCAGCCAAGGAGTTGGGACTTACAATGAGCAGTTCTTC.

Notes on this clone: Distinct nucleotide sequences in the sample also encode this CDR3. The rearrangement links TRBV6-1 to TRBJ1-1, with 11 positions matching TRBD1. V lost 3 bases to trimming and J lost 4 bases; unmatched junction nucleotides: 1. This CDR3 spans 14 amino acids. In germline, CDR1 is MNHNS, CDR2 SASEGT. The CDR3 protein is CASSEDRGRTEAFF. Here the CDR3 DNA reads TGTGCCAGCAGTGAGGACAGGGGGCGCACTGAAGCTTTCTTT.

The V call is TRBV7-6, the J call TRBJ2-7; maybe TRBD1 (6 bases). The CDR3 length is 13 residues. Germline CDR1 SGHVS, CDR2 FNYEAQ. Trimming cost V 5 bases and J 0 bases, with 8 bases left between them. The CDR3 nucleotides are TGTGCCAGCAGCCCGGACAGCTCCTACGAGCAGTACTTC. Its protein product is CASSPDSSYEQYF. Full variable domain (rest looked up from reference TRBV7-6 and TRBJ2-7): GAGVSQSPRYKVTKRGQDVALRCDPISGHVSLYWYRQALGQGPEFLTYFNYEAQQDKSGLPNDRFSAERPEGSISTLTIQRTEQRDSAMYRCASSPDSSYEQYFGPGTRLTVT.

The chain joins TRBV6-4 to TRBJ1-3, with a tentative D call TRBD1 (5 bases). Germline CDR1 is MRHNA and CDR2 is SNTAGT. V dropped 4 bases and J dropped 0 bases, with 10 bases sitting between them. There are 15 residues in the CDR3. The CDR3 here is CASSADSSSGNTIYF. The CDR3, as DNA: TGTGCCAGCAGTGCCGACAGCAGCTCTGGAAACACCATATATTTT.

V and J are TRBV27 and TRBJ2-7; weak D call: TRBD2 (6 bases). The CDR3 has 15 residues. With 3 bases removed from V and 6 bases from J, the gap between germline ends came to 18 bases. Looked up from germline, CDR1 is MNHEY and CDR2 is SMNVEV (reference sequence). The CDR3 here is CASSFFRDRRVEQYF. DNA of the CDR3: TGTGCCAGCAGTTTCTTCAGGGATCGGAGGGTCGAGCAGTACTTC.

This chain connects TRBV28 to TRBJ1-5, with unresolved D. The CDR3 spans 14 residues. V lost 6 bases to trimming and J lost 11 bases, with 20 bases between them. The germline gives CDR1 MDHEN, CDR2 SYDVKM. The CDR3 coding sequence is TGTGCCAGCAGCCCCCCACGATCTTCCTCAGCCCAGCATTTT. Protein product: CASSPPRSSSAQHF.

The chain recombines TRBV5-1 with TRBJ1-4, with TRBD1 identical over 10 bases. The germline gives CDR1 SGHRS, CDR2 YFSETQ. With 0 bases clipped from V and 8 bases from J, the junction kept 4 bases outside the gene matches. This CDR3 contains 15 residues. CDR3 DNA sequence: TGCGCCAGCAGCTTGGCCGGGACAGGGGAGGAAAAACTGTTTTTT. Protein: CASSLAGTGEEKLFF. Complete variable domain (other parts from reference TRBV5-1 and TRBJ1-4): KAGVTQTPRYLIKTRGQQVTLSCSPISGHRSVSWYQQTPGQGLQFLFEYFSETQRNKGNFPGRFSGRQFSNSRSEMNVSTLELGDSALYLCASSLAGTGEEKLFFGSGTQLSVL.

J is TRBJ2-7 and V is TRBV7-2; 13 positions match TRBD2. The trim removed 2 bases at V and 0 bases at J, leaving 1 base unmatched. Germline-derived CDR1 and CDR2 are SGHTA and FQGNSA. CDR3 length: 16 amino acids. CDR3 nucleotide sequence: TGTGCCAGCAGCTTAAGACTAGCGGGGGGCTCCTACGAGCAGTACTTC. This sequence encodes CASSLRLAGGSYEQYF.

The chain has TRBV2 and TRBJ1-5; a possible D gene is TRBD1 (5 bases). Trimming shortened V by 4 bases and J by 3 bases, and 10 bases separated the two germline ends. The CDR3 consists of 14 residues. Germline V gene sequence: CDR1 SNHLY, CDR2 FYNNEI. CDR3 nucleotides: TGTGCCAGCAGTGGACAGCTAAACAATCAGCCCCAGCATTTT. This sequence encodes CASSGQLNNQPQHF.

CDR3 in amino acids: CASSPLAGDKNIQYF. The CDR3 DNA reads TGTGCCAGCTCACCACTAGCGGGAGATAAAAACATTCAGTACTTC. The chain joins TRBV18 to TRBJ2-4; TRBD2 matches 9 bases. With 1 base clipped from V and 4 bases from J, the junction kept 2 bases outside the gene matches. The CDR3 is 15 residues long. The germline V gene has CDR1 KGHSH and CDR2 LQKENI.